These 25 T cell receptor beta chains originate from one sample sequenced in a study of blood T cell repertoires in COVID-19. Repertoires were generated with immunoSEQ multiplex PCR, while TCRdb's copy carries only in-frame clones and drops some. The table lists some 180,000 clones, 70% to 90% of them singletons. The sequencing input was peripheral blood. All receptors come from a woman older than 75 with COVID-19, enrolled during active disease.

V gene TRBV7-2 combines with J gene TRBJ2-2, with 11 bases that match TRBD2. Germline CDR1 reads SGHTA; CDR2 reads FQGNSA. With 2 bases clipped from V and 0 bases from J, the junction kept 5 bases outside the gene matches. The length of the CDR3 is 18 residues. The CDR3 sequence: CASSLTLLAGANTGELFF. The CDR3 DNA reads as TGTGCCAGCAGCTTAACTTTACTAGCGGGGGCGAACACCGGGGAGCTGTTTTTT.

V is TRBV18 and J is TRBJ2-3, with TRBD2 matching 10 bases. The germline V gene has CDR1 KGHSH and CDR2 LQKENI. The J segment lost 3 bases and the V segment lost 7 bases, leaving 10 bases of the junction unmatched. The CDR3 has 16 residues. CDR3 region: CASFSLAGVGTDTQYF. The CDR3 DNA sequence: TGTGCCAGCTTCTCCCTAGCGGGAGTGGGGACAGATACGCAGTATTTT. Supplemented by reference TRBV18 and TRBJ2-3, the full variable domain reads NAGVMQNPRHLVRRRGQEARLRCSPMKGHSHVYWYRQLPEEGLKFMVYLQKENIIDESGMPKERFSAEFPKEGPSILRIQQVVRGDSAAYFCASFSLAGVGTDTQYFGPGTRLTVL.

The genes are TRBV21-1 and TRBJ1-1; the table names TRBD1, a call not compared with the DNA. TRBV21-1 is annotated as a pseudogene. The CDR3 spans 11 residues. The DNA for the CDR3 is TGTGCCAGCAGCTATGGGCCGAAAGCTTTCTTT. Translation: CASSYGPKAFF.

This clone came up once. V and J are TRBV7-9 and TRBJ1-2; TRBD1 might be the D (5 bases). This CDR3 is 15 amino acids long. Germline loops: CDR1 SEHNR, CDR2 FQNEAQ (reference sequence). Trimming removed 5 bases from V and 3 bases from J, with 16 bases in between. CDR3: CASSPRLSRDYGYTF. CDR3 coding DNA: TGTGCCAGCAGCCCCAGGTTGAGCAGGGACTATGGCTACACCTTC.

The chain recombines TRBV7-9 with TRBJ2-3; 8 bases are shared with TRBD2. V lost 1 base and J lost 4; bases outside the gene matches: 13. The length of the CDR3 is 18 residues. The germline V gene encodes CDR1 SEHNR and CDR2 FQNEAQ (reference sequence). CDR3 amino acids: CASSLGLNGRAPPDTQYF. In nucleotides, the CDR3 is TGTGCCAGCAGCTTAGGATTAAACGGGAGGGCCCCACCAGATACGCAGTATTTT.

The chain recombines TRBV28 with TRBJ1-1; D unresolved. CDR3 length: 12 amino acids. V lost 6 bases and J 10 bases, leaving 15 bases between the germline ends. CDR1 and CDR2 from the germline V gene are MDHEN and SYDVKM. The CDR3 region is CASSNPAIVAFF. The CDR3 DNA is TGTGCCAGCAGCAACCCCGCTATTGTAGCTTTCTTT.

This clone appeared a single time. The rearrangement uses TRBV6-1 and TRBJ1-5; 7 positions agree with TRBD1. The V gene end was trimmed by 2 bases and the J gene end by 3 bases; junction bases not matched to a gene: 4. The CDR3 is made up of 15 amino acids. CDR1 MNHNS and CDR2 SASEGT come from the germline V gene. The DNA of the CDR3 is TGTGCCAGCAGTGAATTGGACAGGTACAATCAGCCCCAGCATTTT. Translation: CASSELDRYNQPQHF.

The gene calls are TRBV19 and TRBJ2-2, with no clear D. V dropped 3 bases and J dropped 5 bases, with 13 bases sitting between them. The length of the CDR3 is 15 residues. Germline values: CDR1 LNHDA, CDR2 SQIVND (reference sequence). The CDR3 nucleotides are TGTGCCAGTAGTATCCAAACCGATCTAACCGGGGAGCTGTTTTTT. Encoded protein: CASSIQTDLTGELFF.

This clone was counted once. The gene calls are TRBV19 and TRBJ2-3, with a weak D call TRBD2 (7 bases). There are 15 residues in the CDR3. V was clipped by 7 bases and J by 14 bases, with 28 bases between them. Germline-derived CDR1 and CDR2 are LNHDA and SQIVND (reference sequence). The CDR3 coding sequence is TGTGCCAGTAACCCGGGGGGCTTGAGGATACCCTCCAGGTATTTT. It codes for CASNPGGLRIPSRYF.

The rearrangement uses TRBV4-1 and TRBJ2-3; the D gene is possibly TRBD2 (5 bases). Germline CDR1 MGHRA, CDR2 YSYEKL. The CDR3 has 17 amino acids. Trimming left V 4 bases short and J 3 bases short, with 20 bases between. CDR3 protein: CASSPANGDPGTDTQYF. For the CDR3, the DNA is TGCGCCAGCAGCCCCGCCAACGGAGATCCGGGGACAGATACGCAGTATTTT.

The chain employs TRBV20-1 and TRBJ2-1; D call uncertain. Germline V gene sequence: CDR1 DFQATT, CDR2 SNEGSKA (reference sequence). Trimming removed 4 bases from V and 0 bases from J, with 10 bases in between. This CDR3 comprises 14 residues. The chain's CDR3 is CSAIDWSSYNEQFF. In nucleotides, the CDR3 is TGCAGTGCTATTGACTGGAGCTCCTACAATGAGCAGTTCTTC.

The chain uses TRBV25-1 and TRBJ1-1, with D perhaps TRBD1 (5 bases). The CDR3 is made up of 13 amino acids. Germline V gene sequence: CDR1 MGHDK, CDR2 SYGVNS. V lost 4 bases and J 10 bases, leaving 16 bases between the germline ends. Here the CDR3 reads CASSGPVFRGAFF. CDR3 bases: TGTGCCAGCAGTGGGCCGGTTTTTAGGGGAGCTTTCTTT.

V and J are TRBV29-1 and TRBJ2-2, with D possibly matching TRBD2 (5 bases). This CDR3 contains 15 residues. Trimming took 7 bases from V and 4 from J, leaving 19 bases between them. CDR1 is SQVTM, CDR2 ANQGSEA, per germline. The CDR3 sequence is CSGTPGGYGTGELFF. The CDR3 DNA sequence: TGCAGCGGAACCCCCGGAGGATATGGCACCGGGGAGCTGTTTTTT.

This rearrangement joins TRBV7-9 to TRBJ1-1; D not resolved. The CDR3 consists of 12 residues. Per the germline V gene, CDR1 is SEHNR and CDR2 is FQNEAQ (reference sequence). Trimming took off 6 bases at V and 1 base at J, with 6 bases between the two ends. This chain's CDR3 is CASRPQNTEAFF. The CDR3 coding sequence is TGTGCCAGCAGACCACAGAACACTGAAGCTTTCTTT.

The CDR3 bases are TGCGCCAGCAGCCAAGATACAGGGGGAGGGTCGGGGAAACTGTTTTTT. Amino acid sequence: CASSQDTGGGSGKLFF. The chain couples TRBV4-1 to TRBJ1-4; 8 nucleotides line up with TRBD1. The trim removed 0 bases at V and 11 bases at J, leaving 11 bases unmatched. The CDR3 is 16 amino acids. Germline V gene sequence: CDR1 MGHRA, CDR2 YSYEKL.

This clone was observed a few times. The chain links TRBV5-1 to TRBJ2-7; D gene ambiguous. CDR3 length equals 15 residues. Germline CDR1 is SGHRS and CDR2 is YFSETQ. V lost 0 bases and J 1 base, leaving 11 bases between the germline ends. The chain's CDR3 is CASSLEAAPSYEQYF. CDR3 coding DNA: TGCGCCAGCAGCTTGGAGGCGGCACCTTCCTACGAGCAGTACTTC.

The chain couples TRBV5-1 to TRBJ1-6; 10 bases match TRBD1. This CDR3 spans 17 amino acids. Germline CDR1 SGHRS, CDR2 YFSETQ. Trimming cost V 1 base and J 7 bases; bases outside gene matches: 8. CDR3 DNA sequence: TGCGCCAGCAGCTTGCTTGGGACAGGGGTTGGAAATTCACCCCTCCACTTT. It is translated as CASSLLGTGVGNSPLHF.

This sequence joins TRBV5-5 and TRBJ2-5, with 12 bases that match TRBD2. Trimming at V came to 4 bases and at J to 1 base, leaving 5 bases not matched to a gene. Germline CDR1 SGHKS, CDR2 YYEKEE (reference sequence). This CDR3 comprises 16 residues. CDR3: CASSRLAGETQETQYF. CDR3 DNA sequence: TGTGCCAGCAGCCGACTAGCGGGAGAAACCCAAGAGACCCAGTACTTC. Variable domain in full (rest from reference TRBV5-5 and TRBJ2-5): DAGVTQSPTHLIKTRGQQVTLRCSPISGHKSVSWYQQVLGQGPQFIFQYYEKEERGRGNFPDRFSARQFPNYSSELNVNALLLGDSALYLCASSRLAGETQETQYFGPGTRLLVL.

The chain couples TRBV5-6 to TRBJ1-3; D is unclear. CDR3 size: 16 residues. V gave up 5 bases and J gave up 0 bases, with 15 bases separating them. Looked up from germline, CDR1 is SGHDT and CDR2 is YYEEEE. The CDR3 sequence: CASSRVSTISGNTIYF. CDR3 nucleotide sequence: TGTGCCAGCAGTCGGGTATCTACCATCTCTGGAAACACCATATATTTT.

The CDR3 spells CASSSGGGQETQYF. The CDR3 DNA reads TGTGCCAGCAGTTCTGGGGGAGGTCAAGAGACCCAGTACTTC. The chain uses TRBV28 and TRBJ2-5; a weak D match, TRBD2 (6 bases). Germline V gene lookup returns CDR1 MDHEN and CDR2 SYDVKM. The V end lost 4 bases, the J end lost 2 bases, and 11 bases lay between the germline ends. The CDR3 contains 14 residues.

CDR3 protein: CASSTQGQINSPLHF. CDR3 nucleotides: TGCGCCAGCAGCACCCAGGGACAAATCAATTCACCCCTCCACTTT. The chain couples TRBV5-1 to TRBJ1-6; D might be TRBD1 (6 bases). Germline lookup yields CDR1 SGHRS and CDR2 YFSETQ. This CDR3 is built from 15 residues. Trimming pared 4 bases from V and 7 bases from J, leaving 15 bases between.

The CDR3 DNA reads as TGTGCCAGCAGCTTTTTCGTGGAGCCTCTCTCTGGAAACACCATATATTTT. It encodes CASSFFVEPLSGNTIYF. The V and J genes are TRBV5-6 and TRBJ1-3; D is ambiguous. The ends were cut back, 2 bases at V and 0 bases at J, with 15 bases in the middle. CDR1 is SGHDT, CDR2 YYEEEE, per germline. This CDR3 region has 17 residues. The whole variable domain, filled in from reference TRBV5-6 and TRBJ1-3, reads DAGVTQSPTHLIKTRGQQVTLRCSPKSGHDTVSWYQQALGQGPQFIFQYYEEEERQRGNFPDRFSGHQFPNYSSELNVNALLLGDSALYLCASSFFVEPLSGNTIYFGEGSWLTVV.

This sequence joins TRBV12-5 and TRBJ2-7, with 9 bases lining up with TRBD2. The length of the CDR3 is 13 residues. Trimming removed 7 bases from V and 2 bases from J; junction bases left unmatched: 3. Germline CDR1 reads LGHNT; CDR2 reads FRNRAP. In DNA, the CDR3 is TGTGCTAGTGAGACTAGCGGAACCTACGAGCAGTACTTC. Translating it yields CASETSGTYEQYF. Filled out from reference TRBV12-5 and TRBJ2-7, the complete variable domain reads DARVTQTPRHKVTEMGQEVTMRCQPILGHNTVFWYRQTMMQGLELLAYFRNRAPLDDSGMPKDRFSAEMPDATLATLKIQPSEPRDSAVYFCASETSGTYEQYFGPGTRLTVT.

This clone was detected only a few times. The chain couples TRBV7-3 to TRBJ2-3; D gene uncertain. The CDR3 covers 13 residues. CDR1 SGHTA and CDR2 FQGTGA come from the germline V gene. V shed 2 bases and J shed 1 base, with 4 bases lying between them. CDR3 loop: CASSLLGTDTQYF. The CDR3 DNA is TGTGCCAGCAGCTTACTAGGCACAGATACGCAGTATTTT.

The CDR3 region is CASSLNSRGGAETQYF. The DNA of the CDR3 is TGTGCCAGCAGCTTAAATAGCCGTGGGGGCGCGGAGACCCAGTACTTC. V gene TRBV7-3 combines with J gene TRBJ2-5, with D maybe TRBD1 (6 bases). CDR1 is SGHTA and CDR2 is FQGTGA in the germline V gene. The CDR3 runs 16 residues. Trimming removed 1 base from V and 5 bases from J, with 17 bases in between.